This TCR beta chain was captured in a study of blood T cells in healthy people across ages. Study-wide points: TCR beta diversity was tightly associated with the proportion of naive T cells. Conclusively comparing naive with antigen-experienced cells was impossible with unsorted PBMCs.

Each donor was a healthy Caucasian individual from Russia, aged roughly 6 to 100. CDR1 MGHDK and CDR2 SYGVNS come from the germline V gene. Trimming took 8 bases from V and 2 from J; bases not matched to a gene: 3. The CDR3 has 13 amino acids. A note on this clonotype: Its target is unknown.

It was with a sample-barcoded 5' primer and a J-beta primer mix that a second PCR of about 7 to 12 cycles was run. TCRdb fed the 5' RACE reads into MiXCR, producing one record per CDR3 protein. The sample has 950,000 to 1,200,000 distinct CDR3 sequences; around two fifths are singletons. J is TRBJ2-5 and V is TRBV25-1; 9 bases match TRBD1. Sequenced sample: blood. This clonotype originated in a man younger than 35 in good health. CDR3 DNA: TGTGCCAGCGCGGACAGGGGACAAGAGACCCAGTACTTC. It translates to CASADRGQETQYF.